The following is a T cell receptor beta chain sequence with its context. It has no known antigen specificity. Base qualities were left out, and no much larger clone turns up one base away. The data stem from a study of T cells in tuberculosis (dated by TCRdb to 2016 to 2018). Broadly, across the study: In the study, CD1B tetramers and high-throughput TCR immunosequencing were combined to characterize T cells specific for the mycobacterial lipid antigen glucose monomycolate (GMM). In a South African clinical cohort, IGRA-negative adolescents, IGRA-positive adolescents with latent tuberculosis and adults with active tuberculosis were compared, with nine to ten people in each group. PBMC from patients with active tuberculosis were archived either before the start of standard anti-tuberculosis treatment or within 7 days of starting that treatment.

V sheds 4 bases and J sheds 6 bases, leaving 15 bases between their ends. CDR1 and CDR2 were assigned from the germline V gene as LGHNT and FRNRAP. Its CDR3 holds 14 amino acids, cysteine through phenylalanine. Just CDR3 DNA is preserved here, 42 bases in frame from base 1. This specimen's time point label, interpreted: new active TB diagnosis, blood taken before or within 7 days of starting treatment. Active tuberculosis patients were HIV-seronegative South African adults aged 18 years or older with a new diagnosis. Confirmation of active tuberculosis was obtained by positive sputum smear microscopy and/or positive M. tuberculosis culture. Immunosequencing was performed on unsorted cryopreserved PBMC, with some 98,000 T cells per clinical donor covered on average. What the study reported, not specific to this receptor: Active tuberculosis TCR-alpha repertoires showed smaller mean NN-distances to GMM-specific TCRs than IGRA-negative controls, suggesting clonal expansion of these TCRs. The smaller NN-distances were partly driven by shorter CDR3-alpha lengths in active tuberculosis patients, and the difference for TCR-beta did not reach statistical significance. Clinical samples were selected based on which cryopreserved specimens were available, and the active tuberculosis cases were adults whereas the controls were adolescents. With the diverse GMM-specific repertoire as input, a classifier achieved 80% to 90% accuracy (AUROC 0.90), whereas GEM motif frequencies as input gave approximately 74% accuracy.

TCR libraries were generated with the immunoSEQ multiplex PCR assay, using TCR-beta and/or TCR-alpha/delta assays for each sample. The amplified TCR libraries were sequenced on the Illumina high-throughput platform. In the authors' own workflow: Clustering and dimensionality reduction were performed using pairwise TCRdist distances among GMM-specific receptors from ex vivo sorted or in vitro expanded T cells. Each clinical repertoire was assigned a mean NN-distance score, defined as the average TCRdist to the nearest 10% of tetramer-positive reference sequences. GEM TCR motif frequency was calculated as the fraction of unique TCRs that matched known GEM sequences in V/J usage and CDR3 length. Linear discriminant analysis with leave-one-out cross-validation, implemented in scikit-learn, was used to classify active tuberculosis. The table comes from immuneACCESS by way of TCRdb, which keeps in-frame sequences with V and J called. Part of the clones is missing from these tables; in studies checked, under half for an unresolved V gene and the rest for unknown reasons. That table gives V, J and clone size, and the DNA gave D and trimming. Counted in this sample were tens of thousands of clones; approximately 85% of them appeared once. Clones ranked in the top ten supply under 15% of the sample.

The rearranged segments are TRBV12-5 and TRBJ1-1; the D gene is perhaps TRBD1, from 6 matching bases. The sequence came from an adult with tuberculosis. The sequencing here drew on PBMCs, taken at tuberculosis diagnosis. The CDR3 amino acid sequence is: CASGSDSRRAEAFF. In nucleotide form, the sequence is TGTGCTAGTGGTTCGGACAGCCGTAGGGCTGAAGCTTTCTTT.